The 9 T cell receptor beta chains in this list originate from one sample, sequenced in a study of cytomegalovirus exposure and HLA in healthy donors. PCR primers comprised 60 Vbeta and 13 Jbeta primers. Generated by immunoSEQ multiplex PCR, the TCRdb table keeps only in-frame clones and is missing some. The top ten clones hold 20% to 25% of a sample with about 31,000 clones, about 60% of them seen once. Sequenced: PBMCs. These receptors were taken from a man aged 50-59 years in good health and CMV-seropositive.

The chain uses TRBV9 and TRBJ2-7, with 8 bases identical to TRBD2. Germline CDR1 and CDR2: SGDLS and YYNGEE. The CDR3 has 16 residues. V was clipped by 2 bases and J by 6 bases; unmatched bases: 13. The CDR3 coding sequence is TGTGCCAGCAGCGTCGCAGGTAGCGGGAACCTGCGCGAGCAGTACTTC. This codes for CASSVAGSGNLREQYF.

The gene calls are TRBV29-1 and TRBJ2-7, with 7 bases lining up with TRBD1. Germline V gene data show CDR1 as SQVTM and CDR2 as ANQGSEA. After removal of 4 bases from V and 9 bases from J, the junction contained 12 bases not matched to a gene. The CDR3 is made up of 13 amino acids. Here the CDR3 reads CSVVRDSHLGQYF. The CDR3 DNA is TGCAGCGTTGTCCGGGACAGCCATCTGGGGCAGTACTTC.

The rearrangement joins TRBV6-6 to TRBJ1-5, with D hard to call. Germline V gene data show CDR1 as MNHNY and CDR2 as SVGAGI (reference sequence). The CDR3 totals 14 residues. V gave up 7 bases and J gave up 0 bases, with 10 bases separating them. Here the CDR3 DNA reads TGTGCCAGCAATAGCGGTAATAGCAATCAGCCCCAGCATTTT. Translated: CASNSGNSNQPQHF.

The chain carries TRBV20-1 and TRBJ2-7; no clear D. This CDR3 has 10 residues. Germline V gene data show CDR1 as DFQATT and CDR2 as SNEGSKA (reference sequence). V shed 8 bases and J shed 2 bases, with 7 bases lying between them. The CDR3 DNA reads TGCAGTCCGTACACCTACGAGCAGTACTTC. Its protein product is CSPYTYEQYF.

The rearrangement links TRBV29-1 to TRBJ2-3; D may be TRBD2 (6 bases). The ends were cut back, 5 bases at V and 6 bases at J, with 15 bases in the middle. Germline V gene lookup returns CDR1 SQVTM and CDR2 ANQGSEA. This CDR3 is built from 13 residues. CDR3 sequence: CSVLFGSKDTQYF. The DNA of the CDR3 is TGCAGCGTTCTCTTCGGGAGTAAGGATACGCAGTATTTT.

The chain links TRBV10-3 to TRBJ1-1; TRBD1 agrees at 10 bases. J lost 3 bases, V lost 2 bases, and 0 bases had no gene match. The CDR3 has 14 residues. From germline, CDR1 is ENHRY and CDR2 SYGVKD. The CDR3 DNA reads as TGTGCCATCAGTGAGGGGACAGGGGACACTGAAGCTTTCTTT. Amino acid sequence: CAISEGTGDTEAFF.

The V and J genes are TRBV4-1 and TRBJ2-3, with 8 bases aligning to TRBD2. This CDR3 is 17 amino acids long. Germline V gene lookup returns CDR1 MGHRA and CDR2 YSYEKL. The V gene end was trimmed by 4 bases and the J gene end by 0 bases; junction bases not matched to a gene: 9. CDR3 sequence reads: CASSLPALAGSTDTQYF. In DNA form, the CDR3 reads TGCGCCAGCAGCCTTCCCGCCTTAGCGGGGAGCACAGATACGCAGTATTTT.

This chain uses TRBV2 with TRBJ2-1; the D is unclear. The ends were cut back, 7 bases at V and 0 bases at J, with 13 bases in the middle. The CDR3 consists of 15 residues. Per the germline V gene, CDR1 is SNHLY and CDR2 is FYNNEI. The CDR3 DNA is TGTGCCAGCAACTCCCCCGAGAGCTCCTACAATGAGCAGTTCTTC. Its translation: CASNSPESSYNEQFF. Full variable domain (outside the CDR3, taken from reference TRBV2 and TRBJ2-1): EPEVTQTPSHQVTQMGQEVILRCVPISNHLYFYWYRQILGQKVEFLVSFYNNEISEKSEIFDDQFSVERPDGSNFTLKIRSTKLEDSAMYFCASNSPESSYNEQFFGPGTRLTVL.

The rearrangement uses TRBV5-1 and TRBJ2-7; weak D call: TRBD1 (6 bases). Germline CDR1 and CDR2: SGHRS and YFSETQ. V dropped 3 bases and J dropped 3 bases, with 13 bases sitting between them. CDR3 length: 14 amino acids. CDR3 sequence (DNA): TGCGCCAGCAGCTGGGCTGGACAGTTCTACGAGCAGTACTTC. Translation gives CASSWAGQFYEQYF.